This T cell receptor beta chain was recorded in a study of cytomegalovirus exposure and HLA in healthy donors. Study-level findings and limits: Cytomegalovirus-associated status was assigned to about 150 TCR beta chains. It was confirmed in vitro that a few of the CMV-associated chains were specific for CMV antigens.

The method was immunoSEQ multiplex PCR; TCRdb's version includes in-frame clones alone and lacks a portion of them. This table has 160,000 or so clones, 85% appearing once. About this clone: Its antigen remains unidentified.

Among the 110 or so subjects of the validation cohort, separate from the approximately 700-subject first cohort, were the donors. The sample consisted of PBMCs. This sequence was found in a man aged 25 to 45 in good health and CMV-seropositive.

The CDR3 protein is CASSSSGGRGTDTQYF. For the CDR3, the DNA is TGTGCCAGCAGCTCGAGTGGGGGGAGAGGCACAGATACGCAGTATTTT. This chain links TRBV9 with TRBJ2-3, with a tentative D call TRBD2 (6 bases). Germline CDR1 SGDLS, CDR2 YYNGEE. This CDR3 is built from 16 residues. Between the trimmed V and J ends, which lost 4 bases and 1 base, there was a span of 16 bases.